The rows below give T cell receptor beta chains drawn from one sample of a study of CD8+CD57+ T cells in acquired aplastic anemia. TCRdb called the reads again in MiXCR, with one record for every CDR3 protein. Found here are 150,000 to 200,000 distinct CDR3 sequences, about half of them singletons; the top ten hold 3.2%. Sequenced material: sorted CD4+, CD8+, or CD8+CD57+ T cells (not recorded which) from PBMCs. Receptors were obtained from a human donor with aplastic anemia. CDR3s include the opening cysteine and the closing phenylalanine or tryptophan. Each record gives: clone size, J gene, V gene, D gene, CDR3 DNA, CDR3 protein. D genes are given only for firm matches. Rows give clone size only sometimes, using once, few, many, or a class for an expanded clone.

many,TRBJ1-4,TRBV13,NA,TGTGCCAGCAGCTTAGGAGTTCTCGGTGAAAAACTGTTTTTT,CASSLGVLGEKLFF
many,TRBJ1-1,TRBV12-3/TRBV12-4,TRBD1,TGTGCCAGCAGTCCGACAGGGGCAACTGAAGCTTTCTTT,CASSPTGATEAFF
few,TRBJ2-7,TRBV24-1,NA,TGTGCCACCGAGAGTACCTCAGGGGGGTACGAGCAGTACTTC,CATESTSGGYEQYF
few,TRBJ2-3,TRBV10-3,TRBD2,TGTGCCATCAGTGAACGGGGGGATACAGATACGCAGTATTTT,CAISERGDTDTQYF
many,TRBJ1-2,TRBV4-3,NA,TGCGCCAGCAGCCAAGATAAAACAGAAACTAACTATGGCTACACCTTC,CASSQDKTETNYGYTF
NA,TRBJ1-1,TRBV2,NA,TGTGCCAGCAGGGGCAGGGGCATGAACACTGAAGCTTTCTTT,CASRGRGMNTEAFF
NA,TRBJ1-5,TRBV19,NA,TGTGCCAGTAGTGTCAACAGGGCCAGCAATCAGCCCCAGCATTTT,CASSVNRASNQPQHF
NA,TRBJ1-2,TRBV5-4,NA,TGTGCCAGCGGACGGATGACTGGCTACACCTTC,CASGRMTGYTF
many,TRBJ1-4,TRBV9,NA,TGTGCCAGCAGCGTAGCCTTCGATGTGGGACGGGGTAATGAAAAACTGTTTTTT,CASSVAFDVGRGNEKLFF
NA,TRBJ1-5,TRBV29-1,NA,TGCAGCGTTGAAGATCAGGGAGAGACCCAGCATTTT,CSVEDQGETQHF
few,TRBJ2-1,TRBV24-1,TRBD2,TGTGCCACCAGTGCCACTAGCGGTTACAATGAGCAGTTCTTC,CATSATSGYNEQFF
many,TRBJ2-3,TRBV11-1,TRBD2,TGTGCCAGCAGCTTACGCCGTATGGGGACTAGCGGGAGAGGCACAGATACGCAGTATTTT,CASSLRRMGTSGRGTDTQYF
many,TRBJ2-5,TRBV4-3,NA,TGCGCCAGCAGCCAAGCCATGGGACTGAAGACCCAGTACTTC,CASSQAMGLKTQYF
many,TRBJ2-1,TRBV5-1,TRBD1,TGCGCCAGCAGCCCCGGACAGGTTGGGCATTCCTACAATGAGCAGTTCTTC,CASSPGQVGHSYNEQFF
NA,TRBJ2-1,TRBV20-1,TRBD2,TGCAGTGCTAGAGATCTAGCGGGAGATGAGCAGTTCTTC,CSARDLAGDEQFF
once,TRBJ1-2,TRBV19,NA,TGTGCCAGTAGTCGAGGACAGTGGAATAGCTACACCTTC,CASSRGQWNSYTF
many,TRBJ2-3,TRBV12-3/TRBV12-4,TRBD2,TGTGCCAGCGTGACTAGCGGAAAGACCACAGATACGCAGTATTTT,CASVTSGKTTDTQYF
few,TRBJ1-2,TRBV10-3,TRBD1,TGTGCCATCAGTGCCGGGACAGGCTATGGCTACACCTTC,CAISAGTGYGYTF
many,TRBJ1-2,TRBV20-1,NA,TGCAGTGCCCCTGCGGGCTTGGATGGCTACACCTTC,CSAPAGLDGYTF
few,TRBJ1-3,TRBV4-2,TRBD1,TGTGCCAGCAGCCTCCTCGGGACAGGGACGGGGAGGAACACCATATATTTT,CASSLLGTGTGRNTIYF
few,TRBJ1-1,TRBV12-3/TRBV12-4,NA,TGTGCCAGCAGTTTATTTGATAGAGTAGATCACACTGAAGCTTTCTTT,CASSLFDRVDHTEAFF
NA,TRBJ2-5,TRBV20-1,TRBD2,TGCAGTGCTAGTCCAACACTAGCGGGAGGGTACCAAGAGACCCAGTACTTC,CSASPTLAGGYQETQYF
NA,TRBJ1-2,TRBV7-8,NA,TGTGCCAGCAGCCCCCAAAGGGGTGGCTACACCTTC,CASSPQRGGYTF
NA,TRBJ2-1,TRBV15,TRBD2,TGTGCCACCAGCAGAGCACATCTAGCGGGGGCCTCGAATGAGCAGTTCTTC,CATSRAHLAGASNEQFF
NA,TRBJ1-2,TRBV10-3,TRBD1,TGTGCCATCACTCCTCGGACAGGGAAGAATGGCTACACCTTC,CAITPRTGKNGYTF
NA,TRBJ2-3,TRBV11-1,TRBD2,TGTGCCAGCAGCCCTCAGGCTAGCGGGAGGGCAGATACGCAGTATTTT,CASSPQASGRADTQYF
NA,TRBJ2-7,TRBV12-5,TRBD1,TGTGCTAGTGGTTTGACAAACAGGGGTTTTTCTTCCGAGCAGTACTTC,CASGLTNRGFSSEQYF
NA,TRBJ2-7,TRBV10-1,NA,TGCGCCAGCAGTGAGTCAGGCAGAGAGCAGTACTTC,CASSESGREQYF
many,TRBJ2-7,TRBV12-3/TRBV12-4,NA,TGTGCCAGCAGCGCCCGACGGACCTACGAGCAGTACTTC,CASSARRTYEQYF
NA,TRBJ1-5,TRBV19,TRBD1,TGTGCCAGTAGTATCAGGGACAGGCCGAATCAGCCCCAGCATTTT,CASSIRDRPNQPQHF
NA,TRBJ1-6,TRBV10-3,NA,TGTGCCACCTCGGGGGACCTAAATTCACCCCTCCACTTT,CATSGDLNSPLHF
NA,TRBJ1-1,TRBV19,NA,TGTGCCAGTAGTCCGACAGTTATGAACACTGAAGCTTTCTTT,CASSPTVMNTEAFF
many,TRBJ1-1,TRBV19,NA,TGTGCCAGTAGTACCGGGGGGGCATGGACTGAAGCTTTCTTT,CASSTGGAWTEAFF
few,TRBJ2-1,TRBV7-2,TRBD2,TGTGCCAGCAGCATAGCCGGGACTAGCGGGAGAAGTGAGCAGTTCTTC,CASSIAGTSGRSEQFF
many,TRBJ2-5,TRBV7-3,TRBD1,TGTGCCGGCAGCTTAACAGCCCCAGGGGGCGCGGAGACCCAGTACTTC,CAGSLTAPGGAETQYF
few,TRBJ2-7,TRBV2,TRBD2,TGTGCCAGCAGTTTGGGAGGGAGCGGGGCCTACGAGCAGTACTTC,CASSLGGSGAYEQYF
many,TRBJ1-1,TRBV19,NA,TGTGCCAGTAGACCCCCCAATGAAGGCACTGAAGCTTTCTTT,CASRPPNEGTEAFF
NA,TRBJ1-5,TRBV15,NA,TGTGCCACCAGCTTATCGGCAGGTGATCAGCCCCAGCATTTT,CATSLSAGDQPQHF
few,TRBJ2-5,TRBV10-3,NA,TGTGCCAGCTCACCGCCCGGGACCCCCGGCGAGACCCAGTACTTC,CASSPPGTPGETQYF
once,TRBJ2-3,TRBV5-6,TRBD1,TGTGCCAGCAGCTTGTGGACAGGCTATAGCACAGATACGCAGTATTTT,CASSLWTGYSTDTQYF
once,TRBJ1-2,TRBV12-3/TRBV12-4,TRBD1,TGTGCCAGCAGCCGGACAGGGGTGGACTATGGCTACACCTTC,CASSRTGVDYGYTF
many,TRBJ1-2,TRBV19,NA,TGTGCCAGTAGTATCCTGGAGGGTAACTATGGCTACACCTTC,CASSILEGNYGYTF
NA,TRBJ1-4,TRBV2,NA,TGTGCCAGCAGTGAACGCCCCAGGGACAAACTGTTTTTT,CASSERPRDKLFF